Each of the 26 T cell receptor beta chains below was sequenced from the same sample in a study of cytotoxic CD8 clonotypes in ibrutinib-treated CLL. The data were produced by immunoSEQ multiplex PCR, yet TCRdb's version contains in-frame clones alone and is incomplete. The top ten clones hold 14% of a sample with tens of thousands of clones, 62% of them seen once. Specimen: PBMCs, collected before ibrutinib treatment. These receptors came from a human donor with chronic lymphocytic leukemia.

V is TRBV29-1 and J is TRBJ2-5; D is ambiguous. V was pared by 4 bases and J by 1 base, with 16 bases between. The CDR3 is made up of 15 amino acids. The germline CDR1 and CDR2 sequences are SQVTM and ANQGSEA. This CDR3 reads CSVVPLLGPQETQYF. The CDR3 nucleotides read TGCAGCGTTGTGCCTCTGTTAGGACCCCAAGAGACCCAGTACTTC.

This rearrangement joins TRBV14 to TRBJ2-1, with 9 bases lining up with TRBD2. The CDR3 totals 14 residues. Per the germline V gene, CDR1 is SGHDN and CDR2 is FVKESK. With V trimmed by 7 bases and J by 8 bases, 9 bases remained unmatched. CDR3 protein: CASTLGGRGHEQFF. The DNA for the CDR3 is TGTGCCAGCACACTTGGCGGGAGGGGCCATGAGCAGTTCTTC.

The J gene is TRBJ2-2, the V gene TRBV5-1; D possibly corresponds to TRBD1 (5 bases). CDR3 length: 14 amino acids. Per germline, CDR1 SGHRS and CDR2 YFSETQ. V was shortened by 4 bases and J by 5 bases, with 12 bases between the two germline ends. The CDR3 region is CASSAAPGTGELFF. CDR3 DNA: TGCGCCAGCAGCGCTGCGCCAGGGACCGGGGAGCTGTTTTTT.

In its sample, this clone was seen a few times. This chain uses TRBV2 with TRBJ1-6, with D unclear. V was trimmed by 3 bases and J by 8 bases, leaving 11 bases between them. This CDR3 spans 14 amino acids. In germline, CDR1 is SNHLY, CDR2 FYNNEI. CDR3 residues: CASSDGGRYSPLHF. CDR3 coding DNA: TGTGCCAGCAGTGACGGCGGGAGATATTCACCCCTCCACTTT.

This chain uses TRBV6-1 with TRBJ2-5; possibly TRBD2 for D (5 bases). Trimming shortened V by 4 bases and J by 4 bases, and 16 bases separated the two germline ends. Per germline, CDR1 MNHNS and CDR2 SASEGT. The CDR3 is 15 residues long. CDR3 region: CASSGMVGGSETQYF. In DNA, the CDR3 is TGTGCCAGCAGTGGGATGGTTGGAGGATCAGAGACCCAGTACTTC.

This chain links TRBV30 with TRBJ2-3; D unclear. The CDR3 loop spans 13 amino acids. Between the trimmed V and J ends, which lost 1 base and 0 bases, there was a span of 5 bases. Germline V gives CDR1 GTSNPN, CDR2 SVGIG (reference sequence). The CDR3 loop is CAWSGSSTDTQYF. CDR3 nucleotides: TGTGCCTGGAGTGGATCTAGCACAGATACGCAGTATTTT.

The chain couples TRBV9 to TRBJ1-2; D remains ambiguous. V lost 3 bases, J lost 2 bases, and 17 bases lay in between. The germline gives CDR1 SGDLS, CDR2 YYNGEE. The CDR3 is 16 amino acids. The CDR3 coding sequence is TGTGCCAGCAGCGCCACTTACAGAGAGACAAACTATGGCTACACCTTC. Amino acids: CASSATYRETNYGYTF.

In its sample, this clone was seen a few times. V gene TRBV27 combines with J gene TRBJ2-7; D is undetermined. Looked up from germline, CDR1 is MNHEY and CDR2 is SMNVEV (reference sequence). The CDR3 sequence is 14 residues long. V shed 5 bases and J shed 3 bases, with 14 bases lying between them. The CDR3 is CASSPGPTIYEQYF. The CDR3 DNA follows: TGTGCCAGCAGTCCCGGCCCCACGATCTACGAGCAGTACTTC.

V is TRBV5-1 and J is TRBJ2-7; 13 bases match TRBD2. Germline loops: CDR1 SGHRS, CDR2 YFSETQ. V gave up 4 bases and J gave up 0 bases; unmatched junction bases: 10. This CDR3 region has 18 residues. CDR3 loop: CASSTELAGGPSSYEQYF. Here the CDR3 DNA reads TGCGCCAGCAGCACAGAACTAGCGGGAGGGCCTAGCTCCTACGAGCAGTACTTC.

V usage is TRBV18 and J usage is TRBJ2-7; D remains unclear. The V gene's germline CDR1 is KGHSH and CDR2 LQKENI. CDR3 length: 13 amino acids. Trimming stripped 3 bases from V and 3 bases from J, with 9 bases between. The CDR3 DNA sequence: TGTGCCAGCTCACCGGACGGATTCTACGAGCAGTACTTC. It is translated as CASSPDGFYEQYF.

The V and J genes are TRBV5-6 and TRBJ1-3, with unresolved D. The germline CDR1 and CDR2 sequences are SGHDT and YYEEEE. CDR3 length: 15 residues. Trimming stripped 2 bases from V and 2 bases from J, with 11 bases between. CDR3 region: CASSLSGRAGNTIYF. The DNA of the CDR3 is TGTGCCAGCAGCTTATCAGGAAGGGCTGGAAACACCATATATTTT.

The gene calls are TRBV30 and TRBJ1-2; D is undetermined. Trimming removed 2 bases from V and 0 bases from J, with 7 bases in between. The germline CDR1 and CDR2 sequences are GTSNPN and SVGIG (reference sequence). The CDR3 is 13 amino acids. The CDR3 nucleotides read TGTGCCTGGAGTTCGGGCGCTAACTATGGCTACACCTTC. Its translation is CAWSSGANYGYTF.

The V call is TRBV27, the J call TRBJ2-2; 10 bases line up with TRBD1. Trimming removed 6 bases from V and 8 bases from J; junction bases left unmatched: 6. The CDR3 spans 14 residues. Germline V CDR1 and CDR2: MNHEY, SMNVEV (reference sequence). The CDR3 here is CASSDRGLSGELFF. In DNA, the CDR3 is TGTGCCAGCAGCGACAGGGGGCTGTCAGGGGAGCTGTTTTTT.

This sequence joins TRBV5-4 and TRBJ2-5; D is possibly TRBD2 (7 bases). The CDR3 is 15 amino acids. Germline lookup yields CDR1 SGHNT and CDR2 YYREEE (reference sequence). V lost 0 bases, J lost 5 bases, and 14 bases lay in between. CDR3 in DNA: TGTGCCAGCAGCTTGGTGACGGGGGGCCTGGAGACCCAGTACTTC. Its translation is CASSLVTGGLETQYF.

The chain couples TRBV21-1 to TRBJ1-2; the D call of TRBD1 is as the table states it, not checked on the DNA. TRBV21-1 is assigned pseudogene status. The CDR3 is 13 residues long. The CDR3 is CASSKNRAYGYTF. For the CDR3, the DNA is TGTGCCAGCAGCAAAAACAGGGCCTATGGCTACACCTTC.

The genes are TRBV25-1 and TRBJ2-3; no definite D call. Trimming removed 4 bases from V and 0 bases from J, with 5 bases in between. Germline lookup yields CDR1 MGHDK and CDR2 SYGVNS. The CDR3 runs 13 residues. The CDR3 DNA is TGTGCCAGCAGTGCCGGGAGCACAGATACGCAGTATTTT. Protein: CASSAGSTDTQYF.

This clone was observed a single time. Compared with germline, one end of the junction differs, possibly owing to a read error. The chain employs TRBV7-7 and TRBJ2-2, with D hard to call. CDR1 is SSHAT, CDR2 FNYEAQ, per germline (reference sequence). The CDR3 loop spans 17 amino acids. The CDR3 DNA is TGTGCTAGCAGCGACCGATCTACCCGCGCGAACACCGGGGAGCTGTTTTTT. Residues: CASSDRSTRANTGELFF.

This clone was observed a single time. The rearrangement joins TRBV4-1 to TRBJ1-1; perhaps TRBD1 as D (5 bases). Germline CDR1 MGHRA, CDR2 YSYEKL. CDR3 length: 16 amino acids. Trimming pared 5 bases from V and 1 base from J, leaving 17 bases between. This chain's CDR3 is CASSSSPGGTNTEAFF. The CDR3 DNA follows: TGCGCCAGCAGCTCAAGCCCGGGGGGGACGAACACTGAAGCTTTCTTT.

This chain uses TRBV6-5 with TRBJ1-1; weak D call: TRBD1 (6 bases). Trimming left V 2 bases short and J 5 bases short, with 18 bases between. From germline, CDR1 is MNHEY and CDR2 SVGAGI. The CDR3 consists of 16 residues. In DNA form, the CDR3 reads TGTGCCAGCAGTTACGGGGTTTGGCCTCAGGGGACTGAAGCTTTCTTT. This translates into CASSYGVWPQGTEAFF.

V usage is TRBV5-1 and J usage is TRBJ1-2; no firm D call. Trimming shortened V by 3 bases and J by 3 bases, and 12 bases separated the two germline ends. CDR3 length: 14 amino acids. Germline-derived CDR1 and CDR2 are SGHRS and YFSETQ. Here the CDR3 reads CASSSYGVDYGYTF. The CDR3 nucleotides read TGCGCCAGCAGCTCGTATGGGGTCGACTATGGCTACACCTTC.

The sample holds a few counts of this clone. This rearrangement joins TRBV4-2 to TRBJ2-7; TRBD2 agrees at 11 bases. The CDR3 runs to 16 residues. Germline V gene sequence: CDR1 LGHNA, CDR2 YNFKEQ. V was clipped by 2 bases and J by 0 bases; unmatched bases: 3. The CDR3 loop reads CASSQLAGGSSYEQYF. The CDR3 coding sequence is TGTGCCAGCAGCCAATTAGCGGGGGGGAGCTCCTACGAGCAGTACTTC.

The J gene is TRBJ1-2, the V gene TRBV4-1; a weak D match, TRBD1 (5 bases). The V and J ends lost 1 base and 4 bases respectively, with 13 bases between them. CDR3 size: 15 residues. The germline V gene encodes CDR1 MGHRA and CDR2 YSYEKL. In nucleotides, the CDR3 is TGCGCCAGCAGCCAAGCCCCCGGGGACTCCTATGGCTACACCTTC. Protein product: CASSQAPGDSYGYTF.

The chain couples TRBV5-1 to TRBJ2-1, with D perhaps TRBD1 or TRBD2 (6 bases each). Trimming left V 3 bases short and J 4 bases short, with 23 bases between. Germline V gene lookup returns CDR1 SGHRS and CDR2 YFSETQ. This CDR3 contains 18 residues. CDR3 sequence reads: CASSSFGGERGVYNEQFF. The CDR3 DNA reads TGCGCCAGCAGCTCCTTTGGCGGGGAGAGGGGGGTTTACAATGAGCAGTTCTTC. Drawing the rest from reference TRBV5-1 and TRBJ2-1, the complete variable domain is KAGVTQTPRYLIKTRGQQVTLSCSPISGHRSVSWYQQTPGQGLQFLFEYFSETQRNKGNFPGRFSGRQFSNSRSEMNVSTLELGDSALYLCASSSFGGERGVYNEQFFGPGTRLTVL.

The chain joins TRBV7-6 to TRBJ2-7; no reliable D call. Trimming left V 7 bases short and J 6 bases short, with 10 bases between. The CDR3 covers 11 residues. In germline, CDR1 is SGHVS, CDR2 FNYEAQ. The CDR3: CASNIATEQYF. As DNA, the CDR3 is TGTGCCAGCAACATAGCCACCGAGCAGTACTTC. Full variable domain (missing parts from reference TRBV7-6 and TRBJ2-7): GAGVSQSPRYKVTKRGQDVALRCDPISGHVSLYWYRQALGQGPEFLTYFNYEAQQDKSGLPNDRFSAERPEGSISTLTIQRTEQRDSAMYRCASNIATEQYFGPGTRLTVT.

This chain connects TRBV28 to TRBJ1-2; no clear D gene. The V gene lost 4 bases and the J gene lost 0 bases, with 6 bases spanning the gap. Germline V gene sequence: CDR1 MDHEN, CDR2 SYDVKM. CDR3 length: 13 amino acids. As DNA, the CDR3 is TGTGCCAGCAGTTACGGGACTAACTATGGCTACACCTTC. Amino acids: CASSYGTNYGYTF.

This clone was found a few times. The gene calls are TRBV6-5 and TRBJ1-4, with unresolved D. Germline V gene data show CDR1 as MNHEY and CDR2 as SVGAGI. Trimming left V 3 bases short and J 8 bases short, with 19 bases between. There are 16 residues in the CDR3. CDR3 nucleotide sequence: TGTGCCAGCAGTTATCCTTCGGGCCTGGGTGTCGAAAAACTGTTTTTT. It codes for CASSYPSGLGVEKLFF.